This T cell receptor (beta chain) was sequenced for a study of CD8 T cells in ankylosing spondylitis. MiXCR was run by TCRdb on the 5' RACE reads, yielding one entry per CDR3 protein. The profile covers hundreds of thousands of distinct CDR3 sequences, with around 20% appearing a single time and roughly 3.4% taken by the ten largest. This clonotype came up many times. The TCR was taken from a female donor with ankylosing spondylitis or in good health (not recorded which). Sequencing was performed on blood, either unsorted or a sorted T cell fraction (not recorded which).

The CDR3 DNA is TGTGCCAGCAGTTTCGGCGGAGCCAAAAACATTCAGTACTTC. The encoded protein is CASSFGGAKNIQYF. V gene TRBV12-3 or TRBV12-4 combines with J gene TRBJ2-4, with D unresolved. V was trimmed by 3 bases and J by 0 bases, leaving 6 bases between them. The length of the CDR3 is 14 residues.